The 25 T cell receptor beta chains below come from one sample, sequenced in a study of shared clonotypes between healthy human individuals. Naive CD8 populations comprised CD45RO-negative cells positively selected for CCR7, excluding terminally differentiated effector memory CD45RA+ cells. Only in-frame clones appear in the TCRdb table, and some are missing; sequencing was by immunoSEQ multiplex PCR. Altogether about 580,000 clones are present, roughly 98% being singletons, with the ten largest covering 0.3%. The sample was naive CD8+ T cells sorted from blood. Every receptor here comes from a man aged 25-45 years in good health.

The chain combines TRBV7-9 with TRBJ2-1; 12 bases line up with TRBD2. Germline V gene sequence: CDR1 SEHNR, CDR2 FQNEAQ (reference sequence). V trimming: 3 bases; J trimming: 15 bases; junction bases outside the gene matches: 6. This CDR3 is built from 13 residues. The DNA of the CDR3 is TGTGCCAGCAGCTTGGGGACTAGCGGGCCGCTGTTCTTC. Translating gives CASSLGTSGPLFF.

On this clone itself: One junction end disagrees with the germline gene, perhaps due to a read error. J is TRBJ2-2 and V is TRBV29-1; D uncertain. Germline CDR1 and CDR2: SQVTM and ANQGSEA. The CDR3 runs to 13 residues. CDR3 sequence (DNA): TGCAGCATTGAGGCAATTGAGACCGGGGAGCTGTTTTTT. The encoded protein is CSIEAIETGELFF.

The CDR3 DNA reads TGCGCCAGCAGCGCTACTGGGACTAGCGGGAGCTACTCCGGGGAGCTGTTTTTT. Protein: CASSATGTSGSYSGELFF. The rearrangement uses TRBV5-1 and TRBJ2-2, with 14 bases aligning to TRBD2. The CDR3 has 18 amino acids. The germline CDR1 and CDR2 sequences are SGHRS and YFSETQ. V lost 4 bases and J lost 6; bases outside the gene matches: 11.

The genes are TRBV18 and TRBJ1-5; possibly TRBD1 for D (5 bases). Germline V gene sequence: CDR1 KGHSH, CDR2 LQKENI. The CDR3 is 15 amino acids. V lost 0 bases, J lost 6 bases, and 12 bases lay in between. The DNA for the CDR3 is TGTGCCAGCTCACCACCGGCCAGGGCCGGTCAGCCCCAGCATTTT. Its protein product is CASSPPARAGQPQHF.

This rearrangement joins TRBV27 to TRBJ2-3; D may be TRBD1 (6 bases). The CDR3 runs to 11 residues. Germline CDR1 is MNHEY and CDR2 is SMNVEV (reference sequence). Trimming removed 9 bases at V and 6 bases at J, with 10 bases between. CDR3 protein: CASYREDTQYF. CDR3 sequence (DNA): TGTGCCAGTTACAGGGAGGATACGCAGTATTTT.

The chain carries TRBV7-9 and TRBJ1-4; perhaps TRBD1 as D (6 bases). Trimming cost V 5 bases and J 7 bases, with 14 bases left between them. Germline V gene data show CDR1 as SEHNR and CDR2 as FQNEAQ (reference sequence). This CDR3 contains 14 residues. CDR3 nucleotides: TGTGCCAGCAGCGCACCCACAGGGCCTGAAAAACTGTTTTTT. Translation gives CASSAPTGPEKLFF.

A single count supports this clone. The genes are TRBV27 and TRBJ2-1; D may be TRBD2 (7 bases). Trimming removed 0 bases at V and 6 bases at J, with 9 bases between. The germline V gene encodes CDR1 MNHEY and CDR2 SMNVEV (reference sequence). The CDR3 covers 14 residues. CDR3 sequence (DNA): TGTGCCAGCAGTTTATCGCGGGGGCTCAATGAGCAGTTCTTC. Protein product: CASSLSRGLNEQFF.

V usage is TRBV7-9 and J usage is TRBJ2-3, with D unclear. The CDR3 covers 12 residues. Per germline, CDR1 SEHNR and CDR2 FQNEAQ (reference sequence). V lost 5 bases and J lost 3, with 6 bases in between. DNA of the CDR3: TGTGCCAGCAGCCGTGGGACAGATACGCAGTATTTT. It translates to CASSRGTDTQYF.

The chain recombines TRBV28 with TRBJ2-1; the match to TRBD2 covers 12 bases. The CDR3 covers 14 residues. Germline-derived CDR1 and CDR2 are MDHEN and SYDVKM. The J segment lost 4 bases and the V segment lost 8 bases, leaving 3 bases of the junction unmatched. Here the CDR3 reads CASRLAGVYNEQFF. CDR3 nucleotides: TGTGCCAGCCGACTAGCGGGAGTATACAATGAGCAGTTCTTC.

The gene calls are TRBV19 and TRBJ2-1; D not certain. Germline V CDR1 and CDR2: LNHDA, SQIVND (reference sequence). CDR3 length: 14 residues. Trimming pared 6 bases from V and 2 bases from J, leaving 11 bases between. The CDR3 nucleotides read TGTGCCAGTAGCAACCCAAACACCTACAATGAGCAGTTCTTC. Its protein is CASSNPNTYNEQFF.

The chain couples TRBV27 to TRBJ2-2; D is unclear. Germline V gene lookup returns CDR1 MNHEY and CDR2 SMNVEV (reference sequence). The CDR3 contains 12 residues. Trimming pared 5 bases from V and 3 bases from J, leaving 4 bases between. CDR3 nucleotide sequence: TGTGCCAGCAGTCCCGACACCGGGGAGCTGTTTTTT. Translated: CASSPDTGELFF.

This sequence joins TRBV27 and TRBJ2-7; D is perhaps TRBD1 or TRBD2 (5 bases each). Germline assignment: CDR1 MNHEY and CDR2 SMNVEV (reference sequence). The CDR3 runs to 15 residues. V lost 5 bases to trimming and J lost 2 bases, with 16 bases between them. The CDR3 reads CASSPPGTRPYEQYF. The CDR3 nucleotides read TGTGCCAGCAGTCCCCCCGGGACGCGCCCCTACGAGCAGTACTTC.

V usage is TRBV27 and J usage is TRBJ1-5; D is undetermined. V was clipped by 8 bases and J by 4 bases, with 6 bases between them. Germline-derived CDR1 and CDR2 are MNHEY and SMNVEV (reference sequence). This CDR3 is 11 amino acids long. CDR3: CASGRNQPQHF. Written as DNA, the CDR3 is TGTGCCAGCGGTAGGAATCAGCCCCAGCATTTT.

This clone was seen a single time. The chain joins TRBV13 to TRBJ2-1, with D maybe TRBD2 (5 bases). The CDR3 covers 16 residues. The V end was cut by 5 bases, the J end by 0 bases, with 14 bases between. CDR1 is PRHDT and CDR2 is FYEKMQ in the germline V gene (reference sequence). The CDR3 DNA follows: TGTGCCAGCAGCGCCTACGGGAAGAGCTCCTACAATGAGCAGTTCTTC. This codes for CASSAYGKSSYNEQFF.

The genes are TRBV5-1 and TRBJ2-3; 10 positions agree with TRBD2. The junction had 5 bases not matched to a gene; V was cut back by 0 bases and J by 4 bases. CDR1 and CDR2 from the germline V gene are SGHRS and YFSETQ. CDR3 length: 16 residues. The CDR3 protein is CASSLEVAGGADTQYF. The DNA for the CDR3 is TGCGCCAGCAGCTTGGAAGTAGCGGGAGGAGCAGATACGCAGTATTTT.

This CDR3 is CSVEGDRGGYTF. CDR3 coding DNA: TGCAGCGTTGAAGGGGACAGAGGCGGCTACACCTTC. The chain links TRBV29-1 to TRBJ1-2; 7 bases agree with TRBD1. The CDR3 has 12 residues. V was clipped by 1 base and J by 8 bases; unmatched bases: 4. CDR1 is SQVTM and CDR2 is ANQGSEA in the germline V gene.

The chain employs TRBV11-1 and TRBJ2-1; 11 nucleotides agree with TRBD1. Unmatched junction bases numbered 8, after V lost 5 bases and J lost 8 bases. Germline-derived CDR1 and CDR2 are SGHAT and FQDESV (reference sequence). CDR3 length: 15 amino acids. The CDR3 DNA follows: TGTGCCAGCAGCCCCTACACGGGACAGGGGGATGAGCAGTTCTTC. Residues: CASSPYTGQGDEQFF.

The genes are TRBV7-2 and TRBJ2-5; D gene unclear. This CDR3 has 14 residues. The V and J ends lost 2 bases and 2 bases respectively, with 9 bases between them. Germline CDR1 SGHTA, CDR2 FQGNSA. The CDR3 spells CASSLIGGQETQYF. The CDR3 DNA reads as TGTGCCAGCAGCTTAATTGGCGGTCAAGAGACCCAGTACTTC.

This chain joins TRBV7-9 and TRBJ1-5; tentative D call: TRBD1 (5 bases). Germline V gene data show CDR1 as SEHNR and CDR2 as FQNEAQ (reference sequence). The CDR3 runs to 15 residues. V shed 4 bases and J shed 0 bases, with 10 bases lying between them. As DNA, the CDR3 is TGTGCCAGCAGCTCGACAGACTATAGCAATCAGCCCCAGCATTTT. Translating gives CASSSTDYSNQPQHF.

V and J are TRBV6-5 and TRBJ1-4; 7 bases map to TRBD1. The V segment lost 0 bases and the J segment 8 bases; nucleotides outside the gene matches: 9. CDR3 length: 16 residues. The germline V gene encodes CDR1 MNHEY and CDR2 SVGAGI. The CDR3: CASSYSRDSRREKLFF. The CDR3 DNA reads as TGTGCCAGCAGTTACTCCCGGGACAGTCGTCGAGAAAAACTGTTTTTT.

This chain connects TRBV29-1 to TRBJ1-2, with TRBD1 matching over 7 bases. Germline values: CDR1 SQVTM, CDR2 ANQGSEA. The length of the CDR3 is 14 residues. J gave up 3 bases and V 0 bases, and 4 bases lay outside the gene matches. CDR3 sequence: CSVEDGDRDYGYTF. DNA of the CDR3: TGCAGCGTTGAAGACGGTGACAGGGACTATGGCTACACCTTC.

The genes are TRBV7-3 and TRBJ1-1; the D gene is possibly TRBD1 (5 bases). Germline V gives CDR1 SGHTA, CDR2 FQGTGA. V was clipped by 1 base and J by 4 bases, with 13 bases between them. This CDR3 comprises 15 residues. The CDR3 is CASSLIRDESTEAFF. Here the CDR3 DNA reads TGTGCCAGCAGCTTAATCAGGGATGAGAGCACTGAAGCTTTCTTT.

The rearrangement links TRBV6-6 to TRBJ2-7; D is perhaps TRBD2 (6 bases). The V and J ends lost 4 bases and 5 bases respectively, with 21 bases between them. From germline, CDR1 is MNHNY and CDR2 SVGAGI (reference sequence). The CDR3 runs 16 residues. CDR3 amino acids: CASSFRAGPLGDEQYF. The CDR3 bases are TGTGCCAGCAGTTTCAGAGCGGGCCCTTTAGGCGACGAGCAGTACTTC.

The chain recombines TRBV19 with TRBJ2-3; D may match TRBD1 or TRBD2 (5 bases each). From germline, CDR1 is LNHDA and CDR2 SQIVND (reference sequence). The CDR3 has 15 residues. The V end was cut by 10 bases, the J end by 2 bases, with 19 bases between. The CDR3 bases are TGTGCCACCAGGGTGGGGGTCGACTACACAGATACGCAGTATTTT. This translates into CATRVGVDYTDTQYF. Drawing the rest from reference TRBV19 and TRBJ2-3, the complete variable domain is DGGITQSPKYLFRKEGQNVTLSCEQNLNHDAMYWYRQDPGQGLRLIYYSQIVNDFQKGDIAEGYSVSREKKESFPLTVTSAQKNPTAFYLCATRVGVDYTDTQYFGPGTRLTVL.

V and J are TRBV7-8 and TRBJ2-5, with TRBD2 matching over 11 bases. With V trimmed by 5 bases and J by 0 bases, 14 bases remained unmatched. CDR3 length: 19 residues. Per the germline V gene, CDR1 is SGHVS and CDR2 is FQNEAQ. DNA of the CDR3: TGTGCCAGCAGCGACGACCTTCGGACTAGCGGGCCGTACCAAGAGACCCAGTACTTC. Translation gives CASSDDLRTSGPYQETQYF.